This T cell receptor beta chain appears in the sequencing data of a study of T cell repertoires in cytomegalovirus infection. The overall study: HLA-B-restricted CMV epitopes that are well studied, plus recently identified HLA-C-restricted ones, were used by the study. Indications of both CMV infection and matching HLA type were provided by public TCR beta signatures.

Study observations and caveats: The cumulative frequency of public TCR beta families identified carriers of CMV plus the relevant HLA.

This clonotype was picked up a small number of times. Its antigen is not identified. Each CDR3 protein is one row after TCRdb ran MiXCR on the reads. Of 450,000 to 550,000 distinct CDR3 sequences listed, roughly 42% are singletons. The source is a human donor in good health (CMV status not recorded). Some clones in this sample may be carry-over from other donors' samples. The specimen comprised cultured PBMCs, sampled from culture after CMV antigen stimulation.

The chain's CDR3 is CASSAMGQGVKEKLFF. CDR3 DNA: TGTGCCAGCAGCGCAATGGGACAGGGTGTAAAGGAAAAACTGTTTTTT. This rearrangement joins TRBV7-6 to TRBJ1-4; 9 nucleotides agree with TRBD1. This CDR3 is built from 16 residues. CDR1 SGHVS and CDR2 FNYEAQ come from the germline V gene. J was trimmed by 8 bases and V by 5 bases; bases with no gene match: 12.